This T cell receptor (beta chain) was recovered during a study of CD8 T cell repertoires and HIV-1 epitope variants. As for the study in general: An uncultured baseline aliquot held 1M T cells. Study results and limitations: Roughly ten TCR beta clonotypes were antigen-specific, more than five apparently recognizing autologous or escape variants. The assay identified only TCR beta chains of antigen-proliferating T cells.

V was pared by 3 bases and J by 5 bases, with 14 bases between. The CDR3 is 14 amino acids. CDR1 and CDR2 from the germline V gene are SGHNT and YYREEE (reference sequence). This clone turned up a few times. Its antigen is not known. On the immunoSEQ platform, TCR beta CDR3s were sequenced at survey depth. Assay used: immunoSEQ multiplex PCR; TCRdb lists only in-frame clones, some missing. The top ten clones hold about 44% of a sample with 5,100 or so clones, around 70% of them seen once. The chain recombines TRBV5-4 with TRBJ1-1, with D perhaps matching TRBD1 (6 bases). The sequence was obtained from a male donor with HIV. Sequences were obtained from cultured CD8+ T cells derived from PBMCs. The CDR3 spells CASSWAGGATEAFF. CDR3 coding DNA: TGTGCCAGCAGCTGGGCGGGGGGGGCTACTGAAGCTTTCTTT.